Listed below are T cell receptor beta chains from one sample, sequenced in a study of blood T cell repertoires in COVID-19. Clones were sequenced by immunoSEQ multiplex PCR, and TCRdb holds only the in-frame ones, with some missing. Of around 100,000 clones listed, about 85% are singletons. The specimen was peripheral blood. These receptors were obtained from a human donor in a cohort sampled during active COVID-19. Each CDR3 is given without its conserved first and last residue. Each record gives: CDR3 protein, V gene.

CDR3 protein: ASSLDQWTGNGYT
V gene: TRBV7-9

CDR3 protein: ASQVWAGGANEQF
V gene: TRBV5-1

CDR3 protein: ATSRGRTGGAGRQF
V gene: TRBV15

CDR3 protein: ASSADGLLT
V gene: TRBV2

CDR3 protein: ASSLVGKGVYGYT
V gene: TRBV7-2

CDR3 protein: ASSPGTVADTQY
V gene: TRBV7-8

CDR3 protein: ASSERTSGIYNEQF
V gene: TRBV6-1

CDR3 protein: ASSLEGGGLEQY
V gene: TRBV6-5

CDR3 protein: ASSAGGKDQPQH
V gene: TRBV18

CDR3 protein: ASSDDRGNGYT
V gene: TRBV25-1

CDR3 protein: ASSQDRTAAAGYT
V gene: TRBV4-1

CDR3 protein: ASRNGQGASTDTQY
V gene: TRBV6-6

CDR3 protein: ASSSSPSLAGRAGEQY
V gene: TRBV7-6

CDR3 protein: AWVGQTSTDTQY
V gene: TRBV30

CDR3 protein: SAAGLEQY
V gene: TRBV20-1

CDR3 protein: ATSDTNRGRIDNEQF
V gene: TRBV24-1

CDR3 protein: ASSNGQPHVHIY
V gene: TRBV9

CDR3 protein: ASSLGTYEQY
V gene: TRBV12-3/TRBV12-4

CDR3 protein: ASSSGANTGELF
V gene: TRBV19

CDR3 protein: ASSQYGGQQNQPQH
V gene: TRBV4-1

CDR3 protein: AISGGGNIQY
V gene: TRBV10-3

CDR3 protein: ASSEAARAISNEQF
V gene: TRBV6-1

CDR3 protein: ARQFPRGAYAF
V gene: TRBV12-3/TRBV12-4

CDR3 protein: SQDTNGGRRQGKSSYEQY
V gene: TRBV29-1

CDR3 protein: ASSPGVQGSGNTIY
V gene: TRBV5-1

CDR3 protein: ASSLGWRNNEQF
V gene: TRBV7-2

CDR3 protein: ASSLVGTSGYDEQF
V gene: TRBV5-1

CDR3 protein: ASSGQSTDTQY
V gene: TRBV2

CDR3 protein: ASSQDWGPEVRQF
V gene: TRBV14

CDR3 protein: ASSPSYGTGGNGELF
V gene: TRBV7-3

CDR3 protein: ASSRRGIYNEQF
V gene: TRBV28

CDR3 protein: ASGRDINYGYT
V gene: TRBV6-5

CDR3 protein: ASSNPGRDRRYNEQF
V gene: TRBV27

CDR3 protein: AISESSGFTDTQY
V gene: TRBV10-3

CDR3 protein: ASSSTSGQETQY
V gene: TRBV9

CDR3 protein: ASSGGQGRYEQY
V gene: TRBV9

CDR3 protein: ASSPNTGHNGYT
V gene: TRBV5-4

CDR3 protein: ASSPLAGGDNEQF
V gene: TRBV18

CDR3 protein: ASSFRGYYEQY
V gene: TRBV28

CDR3 protein: ASSLTTSGTTDTQY
V gene: TRBV5-1

CDR3 protein: ASSQEPGGTNEKLF
V gene: TRBV4-2

CDR3 protein: ASSLALLAGQETQY
V gene: TRBV5-1

CDR3 protein: ASSDRTRNTIY
V gene: TRBV19

CDR3 protein: ASSGQEGQGVKPQH
V gene: TRBV25-1

CDR3 protein: AWSRIQGTHYGYT
V gene: TRBV30

CDR3 protein: ASSKKAARGNTIY
V gene: TRBV6-5

CDR3 protein: ASSQDQRYGYT
V gene: TRBV4-1

CDR3 protein: AIGTAGYGYT
V gene: TRBV24-1

CDR3 protein: SVDTGTGAYNEQF
V gene: TRBV29-1

CDR3 protein: ASSLERDRAF
V gene: TRBV7-8

CDR3 protein: AWSSGPNSPLH
V gene: TRBV30

CDR3 protein: ASSLRQDYEQY
V gene: TRBV19

CDR3 protein: ASRRRSWNEQF
V gene: TRBV12-3/TRBV12-4

CDR3 protein: ASSRDSGEVDTQY
V gene: TRBV19

CDR3 protein: ATSGTGNQPQH
V gene: TRBV24-1

CDR3 protein: ASREGATNEKLF
V gene: TRBV2

CDR3 protein: ASSLDIRQAGSDEQF
V gene: TRBV27